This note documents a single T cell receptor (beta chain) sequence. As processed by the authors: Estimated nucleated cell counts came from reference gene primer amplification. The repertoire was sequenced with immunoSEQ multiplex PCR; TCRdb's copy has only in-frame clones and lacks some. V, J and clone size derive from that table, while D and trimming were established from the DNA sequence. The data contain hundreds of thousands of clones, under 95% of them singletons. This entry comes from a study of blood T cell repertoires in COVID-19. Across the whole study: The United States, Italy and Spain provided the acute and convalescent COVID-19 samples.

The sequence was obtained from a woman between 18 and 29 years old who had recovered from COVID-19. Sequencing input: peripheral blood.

The CDR3 is CASSKRGTGELFF. CDR3 in DNA: TGTGCCAGTAGTAAACGAGGGACCGGGGAGCTGTTTTTT. V usage is TRBV19 and J usage is TRBJ2-2; a possible D gene is TRBD2 (5 bases). The CDR3 spans 13 residues. Germline-derived CDR1 and CDR2 are LNHDA and SQIVND (reference sequence). V lost 4 bases, J lost 5 bases, and 8 bases lay in between.